These T cell receptor beta chains were read from a single sample in a study of blood T cell repertoires in COVID-19. Data came from immunoSEQ multiplex PCR; TCRdb stores just in-frame clones and leaves some out. The table includes 350,000 to 550,000 clones, 85% to 90% detected once. The sequenced sample consisted of PBMCs or T cells enriched from blood (not recorded which). The receptors here all came from a young man who had recovered from COVID-19. Both conserved end residues are part of each CDR3. A D gene is named only where the DNA matches it firmly. Not all rows give a size; the values are once, few, many and, for expanded clones, a class.

>TRBV30|TRBD1|.|TRBJ2-7
TGTGCCTGGAATCGGGACAGGGGGTCCTACGAGCAGTACTTC
CAWNRDRGSYEQYF
>TRBV19|.|.|TRBJ1-1
TGTGCCAGTAGTTGGGGGCTCAACACTGAAGCTTTCTTT
CASSWGLNTEAFF
>TRBV28|TRBD1|.|TRBJ2-2
TGTGCCAGCAGTGGAGCCGGGACAGCGAACACCGGGGAGCTGTTTTTT
CASSGAGTANTGELFF
>TRBV5-1|TRBD2|.|TRBJ2-7
TGCGCCAGCAGCTCCGGGACTAGATACGACGAGCAGTACTTC
CASSSGTRYDEQYF
>TRBV15|.|.|TRBJ1-5
TGTGCCACGAGGGCAGTGGGTAATCAGCCCCAGCATTTT
CATRAVGNQPQHF
>TRBV2|.|.|TRBJ2-1
TGTGCCAGCAGGAGGGACACCCCGGGGAATGAGCAGTTCTTC
CASRRDTPGNEQFF
>TRBV4-2|TRBD1|few|TRBJ2-1
TGTGCCAGCAGCCAAGAAGGGGGCGGCTCCTACAATGAGCAGTTCTTC
CASSQEGGGSYNEQFF
>TRBV7-3|.|.|TRBJ2-1
TGTGCCAGCAGCTTAAGGCAGAACAATGAGCAGTTCTTC
CASSLRQNNEQFF
>TRBV21-1|.|once|TRBJ2-7
TGTGCCAGCAGCAATGGGGCGAACTACGAGCAGTACTTC
CASSNGANYEQYF
>TRBV2|.|.|TRBJ2-5
TGTGCCAGTACCAAAGCGGACCTTGCCCAAGAGACCCAGTACTTC
CASTKADLAQETQYF
>TRBV11-2|.|.|TRBJ2-7
TGTGCCAGCAGCTCCGCCTACCAGCAGTACTTC
CASSSAYQQYF
>TRBV5-1|.|.|TRBJ2-5
TGCGCCAGCAGCCCCGGGAGGGGGCTTGAGACCCAGTACTTC
CASSPGRGLETQYF
>TRBV30|TRBD1|.|TRBJ2-1
TGTGCCGTAAACAGGGGGCGTAATGCCTACAATGAGCAGTTCTTC
CAVNRGRNAYNEQFF
>TRBV6-1|TRBD1|.|TRBJ2-7
TGTGCCAGCAGTGAAGCGAGGGGGCCTTCTACCTACGAGCAGTACTTC
CASSEARGPSTYEQYF
>TRBV6-1|TRBD2|.|TRBJ2-3
TGTGCCAGCAGTGAATACCCGGGGGGGATTGGTACGCAGTATTTT
CASSEYPGGIGTQYF
>TRBV21-1|.|.|TRBJ2-6
TGTGCCAGCAGCAAACCCGGGACAGTAACTCACTCTGGGGCCAACGTCCTGACTTTC
CASSKPGTVTHSGANVLTF
>TRBV12-3/TRBV12-4|.|.|TRBJ1-1
TGTGCCAGCAGTTCATCCCATGACACTGAAGCTTTCTTT
CASSSSHDTEAFF
>TRBV5-1|TRBD1|.|TRBJ2-5
TGCGCCAGCAGCCCGGGACAGGGGGGGGAGACCCAGTACTTC
CASSPGQGGETQYF
>TRBV7-6|TRBD1|.|TRBJ2-5
TGTGCCAGCAGCTTAACGACAGGGTGGGAGACCCAGTACTTC
CASSLTTGWETQYF
>TRBV29-1|TRBD2|few|TRBJ2-3
TGCAGCGTTGACCGGGGACTAGCGATGGGCACAGATACGCAGTATTTT
CSVDRGLAMGTDTQYF
>TRBV4-1|TRBD2|.|TRBJ2-1
TGCGCCAGCAGCCAAGGGGCGGGAGGGCTCGGCAATGAGCAGTTCTTC
CASSQGAGGLGNEQFF
>TRBV20-1|.|.|TRBJ2-5
TGCAGTGCTAGTGTGGGGGCAAGTGTTGAGACCCAGTACTTC
CSASVGASVETQYF